Below, 14 T cell receptor beta chains from the same sample are listed, as sequenced in a study of T cells in localized non-small cell lung cancer. Sequencing used immunoSEQ multiplex PCR; TCRdb keeps in-frame clones, though not all of them. This repertoire shows some 15,000 clones, around 87% found once; its top ten account for approximately 25%. This specimen was peripheral blood mononuclear cells, taken before any cancer treatment. The receptors come from a male donor aged 60 or over with stage II lung adenocarcinoma.

The rearrangement joins TRBV2 to TRBJ1-2; perhaps TRBD1 as D (5 bases). Germline CDR1 is SNHLY and CDR2 is FYNNEI. The CDR3 runs 13 residues. Trimming removed 0 bases at V and 8 bases at J, with 10 bases between. The DNA of the CDR3 is TGTGCCAGCAGTGAAGCGAGCGGGGGGGGCTACACCTTC. It is translated as CASSEASGGGYTF.

The DNA of the CDR3 is TGTGCCAGCAGTTACTCGGGGCAGGGTGATCAGCCCCAGCATTTT. Its translation is CASSYSGQGDQPQHF. The chain combines TRBV6-6 with TRBJ1-5, with D possibly matching TRBD1 (5 bases). This CDR3 has 15 amino acids. Per the germline V gene, CDR1 is MNHNY and CDR2 is SVGAGI (reference sequence). The ends were cut back, 0 bases at V and 5 bases at J, with 11 bases in the middle.

This chain connects TRBV5-8 to TRBJ1-5; D gene uncertain. CDR1 SGHTS and CDR2 YDEGEE come from the germline V gene. V dropped 0 bases and J dropped 4 bases, with 8 bases sitting between them. The CDR3 consists of 14 residues. CDR3 sequence: CASSLVAANQPQHF. CDR3 in DNA: TGTGCCAGCAGCTTGGTAGCAGCAAATCAGCCCCAGCATTTT.

The CDR3 loop is CASSAGQGISVSNQPQHF. Written as DNA, the CDR3 is TGTGCCAGCAGCGCGGGACAGGGGATTAGCGTTAGCAATCAGCCCCAGCATTTT. The rearrangement uses TRBV28 and TRBJ1-5; 10 bases fit TRBD1. With V trimmed by 6 bases and J by 0 bases, 11 bases remained unmatched. Looked up from germline, CDR1 is MDHEN and CDR2 is SYDVKM. The CDR3 has 18 amino acids.

The chain joins TRBV18 to TRBJ2-3; 11 bases map to TRBD2. CDR3 length: 15 residues. Germline assignment: CDR1 KGHSH and CDR2 LQKENI. V lost 5 bases and J lost 2; bases outside the gene matches: 3. Here the CDR3 DNA reads TGTGCCAGCTCATCGGGACTAGCGGCCACAGATACGCAGTATTTT. This translates into CASSSGLAATDTQYF.

V usage is TRBV6-1 and J usage is TRBJ1-1; D is uncertain. Germline CDR1 is MNHNS and CDR2 is SASEGT. V was clipped by 5 bases and J by 6 bases, with 7 bases between them. The CDR3 covers 11 residues. CDR3 sequence reads: CASSSGPEAFF. CDR3 nucleotides: TGTGCCAGCAGTTCAGGACCTGAAGCTTTCTTT.

The rearrangement uses TRBV29-1 and TRBJ1-2; 9 nucleotides agree with TRBD1. The germline CDR1 and CDR2 sequences are SQVTM and ANQGSEA. The CDR3 consists of 13 residues. J lost 4 bases, V lost 6 bases, and 6 bases had no gene match. The CDR3 nucleotides are TGCAGCGTCCAACCGGGACAGGGCTATGGCTACACCTTC. Amino acids: CSVQPGQGYGYTF.

The gene calls are TRBV7-9 and TRBJ2-7; TRBD2 aligns across 14 bases. V lost 5 bases and J lost 3; bases outside the gene matches: 6. Germline CDR1 SEHNR, CDR2 FQNEAQ (reference sequence). This CDR3 region has 16 residues. CDR3 bases: TGTGCCAGCAGCCAGACTAGCGGGAGGGGAGTCTACGAGCAGTACTTC. Protein: CASSQTSGRGVYEQYF.

The rearrangement links TRBV2 to TRBJ1-1; unclear D gene. Germline CDR1 SNHLY, CDR2 FYNNEI. This CDR3 has 11 amino acids. The V end lost 6 bases, the J end lost 7 bases, and 9 bases lay between the germline ends. The CDR3 is CASSNKFEAFF. The CDR3 coding sequence is TGTGCCAGCAGCAATAAGTTTGAAGCTTTCTTT. The variable domain in full, with the rest retrieved from reference TRBV2 and TRBJ1-1, is EPEVTQTPSHQVTQMGQEVILRCVPISNHLYFYWYRQILGQKVEFLVSFYNNEISEKSEIFDDQFSVERPDGSNFTLKIRSTKLEDSAMYFCASSNKFEAFFGQGTRLTVV.

The chain carries TRBV29-1 and TRBJ2-5, with D maybe TRBD1 (5 bases). V was pared by 1 base and J by 1 base, with 10 bases between. Looked up from germline, CDR1 is SQVTM and CDR2 is ANQGSEA. The CDR3 contains 14 residues. CDR3 loop: CSVEGRQFQETQYF. The DNA for the CDR3 is TGCAGCGTTGAAGGGAGACAGTTCCAAGAGACCCAGTACTTC. Looking up the rest from reference TRBV29-1 and TRBJ2-5 gives the full variable domain: SAVISQKPSRDICQRGTSLTIQCQVDSQVTMMFWYRQQPGQSLTLIATANQGSEATYESGFVIDKFPISRPNLTFSTLTVSNMSPEDSSIYLCSVEGRQFQETQYFGPGTRLLVL.

The CDR3 region is CASSVGGLVYGYTF. In DNA, the CDR3 is TGTGCCAGCAGCGTCGGAGGGTTAGTCTATGGCTACACCTTC. This chain uses TRBV9 with TRBJ1-2; no definite D call. V was cut by 2 bases and J by 4 bases, with 12 bases left in between. From germline, CDR1 is SGDLS and CDR2 YYNGEE. The CDR3 spans 14 residues.

V gene TRBV6-5 combines with J gene TRBJ1-1, with D unclear. CDR3 length: 11 residues. The V and J ends lost 9 bases and 0 bases respectively, with 5 bases between them. CDR1 and CDR2 from the germline V gene are MNHEY and SVGAGI. CDR3 nucleotide sequence: TGTGCCAGTCAAATGAACACTGAAGCTTTCTTT. The encoded protein is CASQMNTEAFF.

The J gene is TRBJ2-5, the V gene TRBV9, with 8 bases matching TRBD2. Germline CDR1 is SGDLS and CDR2 is YYNGEE. The CDR3 consists of 16 residues. V was clipped by 0 bases and J by 1 base; unmatched bases: 5. CDR3 nucleotide sequence: TGTGCCAGCAGCGTAGCGTTAGCGGGGACCCAAGAGACCCAGTACTTC. Translation: CASSVALAGTQETQYF.

The V and J genes are TRBV7-8 and TRBJ2-1; no clear D gene. This CDR3 contains 13 residues. The V gene lost 5 bases and the J gene lost 7 bases, with 12 bases spanning the gap. Germline V CDR1 and CDR2: SGHVS, FQNEAQ. CDR3 sequence reads: CASSPGQRNEQFF. CDR3 sequence (DNA): TGTGCCAGCAGCCCCGGGCAGAGGAATGAGCAGTTCTTC.